Below are 25 T cell receptor beta chains sequenced from a single sample in a study of radiation and T cells in renal cell carcinoma. Stated time point: blood 4 weeks post-SBRT, at nephrectomy. Specified treatment: 15 Gy SBRT to primary tumor, nephrectomy 4 weeks later. Here immunoSEQ multiplex PCR was the method, and the copy in TCRdb shows in-frame clones only, minus some. Of around 95,000 clones listed, 84% are singletons. The sample was blood, taken from a patient whose treatment included radiotherapy and nephrectomy. All receptors come from a man aged 60 to 69 with renal cell carcinoma.

The rearrangement uses TRBV2 and TRBJ2-7; D is tentatively TRBD1 or TRBD2 (6 bases each). The ends were cut back, 6 bases at V and 5 bases at J, with 17 bases in the middle. The CDR3 runs 14 residues. Germline V gene sequence: CDR1 SNHLY, CDR2 FYNNEI. The CDR3 coding sequence is TGTGCCAGCAGCGACGGGGGCGATGGGGACGAGCAGTACTTC. Translation gives CASSDGGDGDEQYF.

This clone came up once. The CDR3 nucleotides read TGTGCCTGGAGTGTGGCGGCAACCAATCAGCCCCAGCATTTT. Translated, it gives CAWSVAATNQPQHF. The chain couples TRBV30 to TRBJ1-5; D gene unclear. CDR3 length: 14 residues. Between the trimmed V and J ends, which lost 0 bases and 3 bases, there was a span of 9 bases. The germline V gene encodes CDR1 GTSNPN and CDR2 SVGIG (reference sequence).

This sequence joins TRBV15 and TRBJ2-7; no reliable D call. This CDR3 comprises 11 residues. Germline CDR1 LNHNV, CDR2 YYDKDF (reference sequence). Between the trimmed V and J ends, which lost 4 bases and 5 bases, there was a span of 6 bases. CDR3 nucleotides: TGTGCCACCAGCAATCGGGACGAGCAGTACTTC. Its translation is CATSNRDEQYF.

This chain connects TRBV28 to TRBJ1-2; 10 positions agree with TRBD1. This CDR3 contains 13 residues. Per the germline V gene, CDR1 is MDHEN and CDR2 is SYDVKM. V shed 6 bases and J 6 bases; nucleotides not matched to a gene: 4. This CDR3 reads CASRGQGLHGYTF. CDR3 sequence (DNA): TGTGCCAGCAGGGGACAGGGGCTTCATGGCTACACCTTC.

This clone was recorded once. This chain joins TRBV27 and TRBJ2-3; 7 bases are shared with TRBD1. The CDR3 loop spans 14 amino acids. The germline V gene has CDR1 MNHEY and CDR2 SMNVEV (reference sequence). V was pared by 5 bases and J by 6 bases, with 8 bases of the junction left unmatched. CDR3 in amino acids: CASSPRQGWDTQYF. The CDR3 nucleotides read TGTGCCAGCAGTCCAAGACAGGGCTGGGATACGCAGTATTTT.

The V and J genes are TRBV11-2 and TRBJ2-1; TRBD2 matches 11 bases. CDR1 SGHAT and CDR2 FQNNGV come from the germline V gene. The CDR3 loop spans 17 amino acids. The V segment lost 1 base and the J segment 4 bases; nucleotides outside the gene matches: 6. The CDR3 coding sequence is TGTGCCAGCAGCTTAGGAATCGGACTAGCGGGTTACAATGAGCAGTTCTTC. It is translated as CASSLGIGLAGYNEQFF.

There are many counts of this clone. This rearrangement joins TRBV28 to TRBJ2-4, with TRBD1 matching 8 bases. CDR1 and CDR2 from the germline V gene are MDHEN and SYDVKM. CDR3 length: 15 residues. J gave up 3 bases and V 6 bases, and 7 bases lay outside the gene matches. CDR3 coding DNA: TGTGCCAGCAGACAGGGGGATCAGGGCAAAAACATTCAGTACTTC. Translated, it gives CASRQGDQGKNIQYF.

This chain links TRBV6-5 with TRBJ1-5, with 8 bases identical to TRBD1. The CDR3 totals 15 residues. Germline loops: CDR1 MNHEY, CDR2 SVGAGI. V was clipped by 6 bases and J by 4 bases; unmatched bases: 8. This chain's CDR3 is CASRPAGTGNQPQHF. CDR3 sequence (DNA): TGTGCCAGCAGACCAGCCGGGACAGGTAATCAGCCCCAGCATTTT.

This sequence joins TRBV19 and TRBJ2-5, with D possibly being TRBD1 (5 bases). CDR1 is LNHDA, CDR2 SQIVND, per germline (reference sequence). V was cut by 1 base and J by 2 bases, with 11 bases left in between. The CDR3 covers 15 residues. The CDR3 spells CASSIVATAQETQYF. The CDR3 bases are TGTGCCAGTAGTATAGTGGCGACAGCACAAGAGACCCAGTACTTC. The full variable domain, its missing parts supplied by reference TRBV19 and TRBJ2-5, is DGGITQSPKYLFRKEGQNVTLSCEQNLNHDAMYWYRQDPGQGLRLIYYSQIVNDFQKGDIAEGYSVSREKKESFPLTVTSAQKNPTAFYLCASSIVATAQETQYFGPGTRLLVL.

The genes are TRBV25-1 and TRBJ2-5; D call uncertain. The germline CDR1 and CDR2 sequences are MGHDK and SYGVNS. The CDR3 has 14 residues. Trimming removed 3 bases at V and 5 bases at J, with 13 bases between. DNA of the CDR3: TGTGCCAGCAGTGATCGTCCAGGAGCCGAGACCCAGTACTTC. Amino acids: CASSDRPGAETQYF.

In its sample, this clone was seen a few times. The chain couples TRBV19 to TRBJ1-5, with D maybe TRBD1 (5 bases). CDR1 and CDR2 (germline): LNHDA, SQIVND (reference sequence). Trimming stripped 2 bases from V and 5 bases from J, with 13 bases between. The CDR3 contains 15 residues. CDR3 in DNA: TGTGCCAGTAGTATATCAGCCCAGGGCCATCAGCCCCAGCATTTT. Residues: CASSISAQGHQPQHF.

The CDR3 protein is CASSGDGRNEKLFF. Here the CDR3 DNA reads TGTGCCAGCAGTGGAGACGGCCGGAATGAAAAACTGTTTTTT. The chain uses TRBV2 and TRBJ1-4, with D unresolved. Germline V CDR1 and CDR2: SNHLY, FYNNEI. The CDR3 sequence is 14 residues long. V lost 4 bases to trimming and J lost 5 bases, with 11 bases between them.

This clone appeared many times. The rearrangement uses TRBV7-7 and TRBJ1-4, with TRBD1 as a possible D gene (5 bases). V lost 4 bases, J lost 10 bases, and 13 bases lay in between. Looked up from germline, CDR1 is SSHAT and CDR2 is FNYEAQ (reference sequence). The CDR3 covers 13 residues. The CDR3 nucleotides read TGTGCCAGCAGCTCGGCCCGGGACGGAAAACTGTTTTTT. It encodes CASSSARDGKLFF.

V and J are TRBV7-6 and TRBJ2-7; the match to TRBD2 covers 8 bases. The germline gives CDR1 SGHVS, CDR2 FNYEAQ. The CDR3 is made up of 14 amino acids. After removal of 3 bases from V and 6 bases from J, the junction contained 7 bases not matched to a gene. The CDR3 DNA sequence: TGTGCCAGCAGCTTCGGGAGGGTGGCCTCCGAGCAGTACTTC. It codes for CASSFGRVASEQYF.

The rearrangement uses TRBV9 and TRBJ2-3, with TRBD2 matching 7 bases. This CDR3 comprises 19 residues. Germline CDR1 reads SGDLS; CDR2 reads YYNGEE. After removal of 0 bases from V and 0 bases from J, the junction contained 13 bases not matched to a gene. CDR3: CASSVAGLAGDASTDTQYF. DNA of the CDR3: TGTGCCAGCAGCGTAGCAGGGCTGGCGGGGGACGCTAGCACAGATACGCAGTATTTT. Filled out from reference TRBV9 and TRBJ2-3, the complete variable domain reads DSGVTQTPKHLITATGQRVTLRCSPRSGDLSVYWYQQSLDQGLQFLIQYYNGEERAKGNILERFSAQQFPDLHSELNLSSLELGDSALYFCASSVAGLAGDASTDTQYFGPGTRLTVL.

The genes are TRBV7-2 and TRBJ2-7; the match to TRBD2 covers 11 bases. In germline, CDR1 is SGHTA, CDR2 FQGNSA. The CDR3 is 15 amino acids. J lost 8 bases, V lost 5 bases, and 11 bases had no gene match. The CDR3, as DNA: TGTGCCAGCAGCACAGAGCTAGCGGGAGGCTCCAAGCAGTACTTC. This codes for CASSTELAGGSKQYF.

This sequence joins TRBV25-1 and TRBJ2-7; 7 bases fit TRBD1. V lost 5 bases and J lost 1; bases outside the gene matches: 8. CDR3 length: 15 residues. The germline V gene has CDR1 MGHDK and CDR2 SYGVNS. CDR3 in DNA: TGTGCCAGCAGTCCGCTGGGGGACAGTTCCTACGAGCAGTACTTC. Protein product: CASSPLGDSSYEQYF.

The CDR3 DNA sequence: TGCGCCAGCAGCTTCTTTCCTCGACAGAGCGAGCAGTACTTC. Translated: CASSFFPRQSEQYF. The chain combines TRBV5-1 with TRBJ2-7; perhaps TRBD1 as D (5 bases). In germline, CDR1 is SGHRS, CDR2 YFSETQ. The ends were cut back, 2 bases at V and 6 bases at J, with 15 bases in the middle. CDR3 length: 14 amino acids.

The V call is TRBV19, the J call TRBJ2-1, with 10 bases identical to TRBD2. The CDR3 runs to 15 residues. Unmatched junction bases numbered 10, after V lost 5 bases and J lost 9 bases. Germline loops: CDR1 LNHDA, CDR2 SQIVND (reference sequence). CDR3 nucleotides: TGTGCCAGTAGTGGAATAGCGGGGGGCCGGGGTGAGCAGTTCTTC. Its protein product is CASSGIAGGRGEQFF.

CDR3 amino acids: CASSPAGGQETQYF. In DNA form, the CDR3 reads TGCGCCAGCAGCCCCGCGGGGGGACAAGAGACCCAGTACTTC. The chain couples TRBV5-1 to TRBJ2-5; 8 positions match TRBD2. The length of the CDR3 is 14 residues. CDR1 SGHRS and CDR2 YFSETQ come from the germline V gene. Germline trimming cut 4 bases from V and 2 bases from J; bases unmatched to any gene: 4.

This clone has only one observation. This chain uses TRBV13 with TRBJ1-3; D possibly corresponds to TRBD1 (6 bases). Between the trimmed V and J ends, which lost 5 bases and 0 bases, there was a span of 14 bases. The CDR3 is made up of 16 amino acids. Per germline, CDR1 PRHDT and CDR2 FYEKMQ (reference sequence). The CDR3 sequence is CASSPGQFFSGNTIYF. As DNA, the CDR3 is TGTGCCAGCAGCCCAGGACAGTTCTTCTCTGGAAACACCATATATTTT.

A word on this clone: The junction departs from germline at one end; a sequencing error may be responsible. This rearrangement joins TRBV29-1 to TRBJ2-1, with 8 nucleotides matching TRBD1. Germline lookup yields CDR1 SQVTM and CDR2 ANQGSEA. The CDR3 is 16 amino acids. The CDR3 protein is CSVEDQGAASYNEQFF. The DNA of the CDR3 is TGCAGCGTCGAAGATCAGGGGGCGGCATCCTACAATGAGCAGTTCTTC.

The genes are TRBV28 and TRBJ2-7; D is undetermined. Germline CDR1 and CDR2: MDHEN and SYDVKM. CDR3 length equals 12 residues. V was clipped by 3 bases and J by 4 bases, with 7 bases between them. The CDR3 DNA reads TGTGCCAGCAGTTTGGACCAATACGAGCAGTACTTC. Protein sequence: CASSLDQYEQYF.

The chain links TRBV6-1 to TRBJ1-2; 9 bases are shared with TRBD1. Germline V CDR1 and CDR2: MNHNS, SASEGT. Trimming cost V 6 bases and J 6 bases; bases outside gene matches: 11. This CDR3 contains 15 residues. CDR3 loop: CASRTDRGYVDGYTF. In nucleotides, the CDR3 is TGTGCCAGCAGGACGGACAGGGGCTATGTGGATGGCTACACCTTC.

This rearrangement joins TRBV2 to TRBJ2-3, with 8 bases lining up with TRBD2. Germline V CDR1 and CDR2: SNHLY, FYNNEI. The V segment lost 4 bases and the J segment 7 bases; nucleotides outside the gene matches: 7. CDR3 length: 14 residues. CDR3 sequence: CASSVAGNRNTQYF. DNA of the CDR3: TGTGCCAGCAGTGTAGCGGGAAATAGGAATACGCAGTATTTT.